These 22 T cell receptor beta chains originate from one sample sequenced in a study of read filtering for tumor transcriptome and immune sequencing. The library was built from roughly 400 ng RNA with molecular barcoded adaptors for alpha/delta and beta/gamma chains. TCRdb itself ran the reads through MiXCR, one entry per CDR3 protein. Counted here are 45,000 to 55,000 distinct CDR3 sequences, less than 20% occurring once; the ten biggest clones make up 15%. The source material was a population of CD138-negative cells sorted from bone marrow. These TCRs come from a donor aged 40 or over with multiple myeloma.

This clonotype was seen only a few times. The J gene is TRBJ1-1, the V gene TRBV28, with D possibly matching TRBD1 (6 bases). Germline assignment: CDR1 MDHEN and CDR2 SYDVKM. The CDR3 length is 14 residues. V was cut by 4 bases and J by 10 bases, with 19 bases left in between. Written as DNA, the CDR3 is TGTGCCAGCAGTTCTACTACAGGGACCCTTGGAGCTTTCTTT. Amino acids: CASSSTTGTLGAFF.

This clonotype was picked up many times. J is TRBJ1-1 and V is TRBV30; D unclear. Germline V CDR1 and CDR2: GTSNPN, SVGIG (reference sequence). CDR3 length: 12 residues. V lost 4 bases to trimming and J lost 5 bases, with 11 bases between them. The CDR3 coding sequence is TGTGCCTGGACCCTAGGGCATACTGAAGCTTTCTTT. Its translation: CAWTLGHTEAFF.

This clonotype was seen once. Possible read error: a much larger clone is one base away. Given the absence of the conserved phenylalanine or tryptophan at the CDR3 end, a read error is likely. V usage is TRBV14 and J usage is TRBJ2-3, with D perhaps matching TRBD2 (6 bases). V lost 1 base and J lost 6, with 14 bases in between. The CDR3 loop spans 15 amino acids. Germline V gene data show CDR1 as SGHDN and CDR2 as FVKESK. CDR3 sequence: CASSQAQAGIDTQYL. CDR3 DNA: TGTGCCAGCAGCCAAGCCCAGGCGGGAATTGATACGCAGTATCTT.

About this clonotype: This may come from a read error, since a much larger clone is one base off. The chain couples TRBV7-3 to TRBJ2-1; D is tentatively TRBD1 or TRBD2 (5 bases each). Germline V gene data show CDR1 as SGHTA and CDR2 as FQGTGA. This CDR3 has 14 amino acids. The CDR3 DNA sequence: TGTGCCAGCAGCCAAAGGGACCCTGGGGATGAGCGGTTCTTC. It codes for CASSQRDPGDERFF. The full variable domain, in which reference TRBV7-3 and TRBJ2-1 provide the parts outside the CDR3, is GAGVSQTPSNKVTEKGKYVELRCDPISGHTALYWYRQSLGQGPEFLIYFQGTGAADDSGLPNDRFFAVRPEGSVSTLKIQRTERGDSAVYLCASSQRDPGDERFFGPGTRLTVL.

This clonotype was counted ten times or more. The CDR3 loop is CASSPAGRIDTQYF. The CDR3 DNA is TGCGCCAGCAGCCCGGCAGGGAGGATCGATACGCAGTATTTT. The chain is built from TRBV5-1 and TRBJ2-3, with a possible D match to TRBD2 (6 bases). Germline V gene sequence: CDR1 SGHRS, CDR2 YFSETQ. The V end lost 4 bases, the J end lost 6 bases, and 15 bases lay between the germline ends. The CDR3 contains 14 residues.

This clonotype has at least ten counts. The chain carries TRBV29-1 and TRBJ2-7, with TRBD2 matching over 15 bases. Germline V CDR1 and CDR2: SQVTM, ANQGSEA. This CDR3 contains 17 residues. J gave up 0 bases and V 7 bases, and 10 bases lay outside the gene matches. CDR3 sequence: CSALGLAGGLSSYEQYF. CDR3 DNA sequence: TGCAGCGCCCTGGGACTAGCGGGAGGCCTAAGCTCCTACGAGCAGTACTTC.

In its sample, this clonotype was seen a few times. The rearrangement links TRBV5-1 to TRBJ1-1; D remains ambiguous. V shed 0 bases and J shed 0 bases, with 3 bases lying between them. This CDR3 spans 13 amino acids. CDR1 SGHRS and CDR2 YFSETQ come from the germline V gene. CDR3 in amino acids: CASSLVLNTEAFF. In DNA form, the CDR3 reads TGCGCCAGCAGCTTGGTCCTGAACACTGAAGCTTTCTTT.

The table lists this clonotype with many counts. The chain uses TRBV12-3 or TRBV12-4 and TRBJ1-1, with D perhaps TRBD1 (6 bases). The CDR3 is 14 residues long. Trimming pared 6 bases from V and 10 bases from J, leaving 21 bases between. The CDR3 region has the DNA TGTGCCAGCAGAGCCTGGGGGGGCGCGTTAAGAGCTTTCTTT. As protein: CASRAWGGALRAFF.

This clonotype occurred many times. V is TRBV4-2 and J is TRBJ1-1, with unresolved D. Germline CDR1 is LGHNA and CDR2 is YNFKEQ. The CDR3 is made up of 14 amino acids. Between the trimmed V and J ends, which lost 2 bases and 1 base, there was a span of 8 bases. The CDR3 protein is CASSQRNRNTEAFF. As DNA, the CDR3 is TGTGCCAGCAGCCAACGGAACAGGAACACTGAAGCTTTCTTT.

This chain joins TRBV7-3 and TRBJ2-1; no clear D. V lost 3 bases and J 9 bases, leaving 12 bases between the germline ends. The length of the CDR3 is 13 residues. CDR1 SGHTA and CDR2 FQGTGA come from the germline V gene. Written as DNA, the CDR3 is TGTGCCAGCAGCTTGCCGGGTATGGGTGAGCAGTTCTTC. It codes for CASSLPGMGEQFF.

This clonotype has at least ten counts. The chain has TRBV24-1 and TRBJ2-2; D gene uncertain. The CDR3 runs 15 residues. Trimming removed 4 bases at V and 2 bases at J, with 10 bases between. The germline gives CDR1 KGHDR, CDR2 SFDVKD. DNA for the CDR3: TGTGCCACCAGTGACTCTTATACAAACACCGGGGAGCTGTTTTTT. It is translated as CATSDSYTNTGELFF.

This clonotype came up once. CDR3 in amino acids: CASSIALLAGGYNEQFF. In nucleotides, the CDR3 is TGTGCCAGCAGCATAGCCTTATTAGCGGGAGGCTACAATGAGCAGTTCTTC. This sequence joins TRBV11-2 and TRBJ2-1; 10 bases align to TRBD2. The CDR3 loop spans 17 amino acids. Germline values: CDR1 SGHAT, CDR2 FQNNGV. V was clipped by 5 bases and J by 3 bases; unmatched bases: 10. Complete variable domain (other parts from reference TRBV11-2 and TRBJ2-1): EAGVAQSPRYKIIEKRQSVAFWCNPISGHATLYWYQQILGQGPKLLIQFQNNGVVDDSQLPKDRFSAERLKGVDSTLKIQPAKLEDSAVYLCASSIALLAGGYNEQFFGPGTRLTVL.

This clonotype turned up a few times. This chain uses TRBV9 with TRBJ2-5; 12 positions agree with TRBD2. The V segment lost 6 bases and the J segment 5 bases; nucleotides outside the gene matches: 11. The germline gives CDR1 SGDLS, CDR2 YYNGEE. This CDR3 is built from 16 residues. The CDR3 reads CASNSGTSGPRETQYF. CDR3 DNA: TGTGCCAGCAACTCCGGGACTAGCGGGCCGAGGGAGACCCAGTACTTC.

In its sample, this clonotype was seen many times. The chain combines TRBV20-1 with TRBJ1-1, with D possibly matching TRBD1 (5 bases). The CDR3 length is 15 residues. V was cut by 6 bases and J by 3 bases, with 20 bases left in between. Germline loops: CDR1 DFQATT, CDR2 SNEGSKA (reference sequence). The CDR3 DNA reads TGCAGTGCCAACCGGGACGGTGGAGAAGACACTGAAGCTTTCTTT. Residues: CSANRDGGEDTEAFF.

A few counts support this clonotype. The chain combines TRBV15 with TRBJ1-3; tentative D call: TRBD1 (6 bases). Germline CDR1 reads LNHNV; CDR2 reads YYDKDF (reference sequence). Trimming took 0 bases from V and 1 from J, leaving 13 bases between them. This CDR3 region has 17 residues. This CDR3 reads CATSRDPRTVSGNTIYF. CDR3 DNA sequence: TGTGCCACCAGCAGAGATCCCAGGACAGTTTCTGGAAACACCATATATTTT.

This clonotype was seen many times. This chain links TRBV20-1 with TRBJ1-1; TRBD1 matches 7 bases. V dropped 3 bases and J dropped 7; count of bases not matched to a gene: 5. The CDR3 consists of 12 residues. CDR1 is DFQATT, CDR2 SNEGSKA, per germline (reference sequence). CDR3: CSASDRAIEAFF. The CDR3 nucleotides are TGCAGTGCTAGCGACAGGGCAATTGAAGCTTTCTTT.

This clonotype was seen many times. The V and J genes are TRBV3-1 and TRBJ1-1; D remains unclear. Germline V lookup: CDR1 LGHDT, CDR2 YNNKEL (reference sequence). V dropped 0 bases and J dropped 0 bases, with 5 bases sitting between them. CDR3 size: 14 residues. This chain's CDR3 is CASSQDSLNTEAFF. The DNA of the CDR3 is TGTGCCAGCAGCCAAGACAGTCTGAACACTGAAGCTTTCTTT. Full variable domain (remainder filled in from reference TRBV3-1 and TRBJ1-1): DTAVSQTPKYLVTQMGNDKSIKCEQNLGHDTMYWYKQDSKKFLKIMFSYNNKELIINETVPNRFSPKSPDKAHLNLHINSLELGDSAVYFCASSQDSLNTEAFFGQGTRLTVV.

For this clonotype: A much larger clone lies one base from this, so it may be a read error. CDR3 loop: CASSLPDKIHEQYF. The CDR3 DNA follows: TGTGCCAGCAGCTTGCCTGACAAAATCCACGAGCAGTACTTC. The chain uses TRBV5-1 and TRBJ2-7; D unresolved. The germline V gene encodes CDR1 SGHRS and CDR2 YFSETQ. This CDR3 is 14 amino acids long.

This clonotype appeared many times. Possible read error: a much larger clone is one base away. This sequence joins TRBV6-6 and TRBJ2-1; D may be TRBD2 (5 bases). Germline assignment: CDR1 MNHNY and CDR2 SVGAGI (reference sequence). This CDR3 has 13 amino acids. In DNA, the CDR3 is TGTGCCAGCAGCCCCGGACCCCAAAGGGAGCAGTGCTTC. Its protein is CASSPGPQREQCF.

Concerning this clonotype itself: The likely explanation is a read error, given a far larger clone one base away. The CDR3 is CASSLETSGGIEQFF. The CDR3 DNA is TGTGCCAGCAGCTTAGAGACTAGCGGGGGAATTGAGCAGTTCTTC. V gene TRBV7-9 combines with J gene TRBJ2-1, with 12 bases fitting TRBD2. Germline assignment: CDR1 SEHNR and CDR2 FQNEAQ (reference sequence). This CDR3 is 15 amino acids long. V lost 1 base, J lost 9 bases, and 4 bases stayed unmatched.

There are many counts of this clonotype. This chain links TRBV27 with TRBJ2-4, with D tentatively TRBD2 (6 bases). The CDR3 is 16 residues long. The V and J ends lost 6 bases and 1 base respectively, with 16 bases between them. The germline gives CDR1 MNHEY, CDR2 SMNVEV (reference sequence). Here the CDR3 reads CASRPPGSGAKNIQYF. CDR3 sequence (DNA): TGTGCCAGCAGACCGCCCGGGAGCGGGGCCAAAAACATTCAGTACTTC.

This clonotype was detected many times. The CDR3 DNA follows: TGCAGCGGGGGTGCGGGAGATACGATGTCCACAGATACGCAGTATTTT. It codes for CSGGAGDTMSTDTQYF. The chain uses TRBV29-1 and TRBJ2-3; TRBD2 aligns across 7 bases. The CDR3 has 16 amino acids. Germline CDR1 and CDR2: SQVTM and ANQGSEA. V lost 7 bases, J lost 2 bases, and 15 bases stayed unmatched.